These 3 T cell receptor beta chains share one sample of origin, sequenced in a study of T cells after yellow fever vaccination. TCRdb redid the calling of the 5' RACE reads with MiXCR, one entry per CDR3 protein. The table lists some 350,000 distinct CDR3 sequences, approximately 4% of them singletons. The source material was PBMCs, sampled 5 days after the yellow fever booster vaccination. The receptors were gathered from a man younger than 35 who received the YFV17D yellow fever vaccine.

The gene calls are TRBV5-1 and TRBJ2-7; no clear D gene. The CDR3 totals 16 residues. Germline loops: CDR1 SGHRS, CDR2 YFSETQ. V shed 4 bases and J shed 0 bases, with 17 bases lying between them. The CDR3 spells CASSLNLDGTSYEQYF. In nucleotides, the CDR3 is TGCGCCAGCAGCCTAAATTTGGACGGTACCTCCTACGAGCAGTACTTC.

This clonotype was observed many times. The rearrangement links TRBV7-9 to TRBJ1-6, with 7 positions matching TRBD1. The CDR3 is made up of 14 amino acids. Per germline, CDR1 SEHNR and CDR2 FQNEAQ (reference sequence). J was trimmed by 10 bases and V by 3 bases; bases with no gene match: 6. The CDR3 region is CASSFAGGLSPLHF. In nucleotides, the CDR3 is TGTGCCAGCAGCTTTGCAGGGGGACTCTCACCCCTCCACTTT. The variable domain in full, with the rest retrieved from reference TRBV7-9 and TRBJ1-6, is DTGVSQNPRHKITKRGQNVTFRCDPISEHNRLYWYRQTLGQGPEFLTYFQNEAQLEKSRLLSDRFSAERPKGSFSTLEIQRTEQGDSAMYLCASSFAGGLSPLHFGNGTRLTVT.

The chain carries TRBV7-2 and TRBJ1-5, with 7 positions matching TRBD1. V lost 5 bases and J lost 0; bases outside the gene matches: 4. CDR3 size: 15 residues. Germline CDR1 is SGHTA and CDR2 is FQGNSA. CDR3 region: CASSAQGNSNQPQHF. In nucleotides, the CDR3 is TGTGCCAGCAGCGCACAGGGGAATAGCAATCAGCCCCAGCATTTT. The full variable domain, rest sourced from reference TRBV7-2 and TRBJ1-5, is GAGVSQSPSNKVTEKGKDVELRCDPISGHTALYWYRQSLGQGLEFLIYFQGNSAPDKSGLPSDRFSAERTGGSVSTLTIQRTQQEDSAVYLCASSAQGNSNQPQHFGDGTRLSIL.